These T cell receptor beta chains were read from a single sample in a study of blood T cell repertoires in COVID-19. The table came from immunoSEQ multiplex PCR; TCRdb's copy has only in-frame clones and leaves some out. The data show roughly 45,000 clones, 85% to 90% seen once. Sequences were obtained from peripheral blood. All receptors come from an elderly woman with COVID-19, enrolled during active disease. CDR3s include the opening cysteine and the closing phenylalanine or tryptophan. The D gene is left open where the match is weak. Clone size is shown for a subset of rows, as once, few, many or a class of expanded clone.

16,TRBV6-5,-,TRBJ1-6,-,TGTGCCAGCAGTTACTCCCGATACCAGGTTAATTCACCCCTCCACTTT,CASSYSRYQVNSPLHF
16,TRBV7-2,-,TRBJ2-5,TRBD2,TGTGCCAGCAGCCTGACCGGCGGGGGGTTCCAAGAGACCCAGTACTTC,CASSLTGGGFQETQYF
13,TRBV24-1,-,TRBJ2-7,TRBD1,TGTGCCACCAGTGACGGGACAGGCTACGAGCAGTACTTC,CATSDGTGYEQYF
11,TRBV3-1/TRBV3-2,-,TRBJ1-1,-,TGTGCCGCTCGGGGGGGCACTGAAGCTTTCTTT,CAARGGTEAFF
15,TRBV11-3,-,TRBJ2-1,TRBD2,TGTGCCAGCAGCTTAGGTTTCGGGAGGGGCTATGAGCAGTTCTTC,CASSLGFGRGYEQFF
14,TRBV11-2,once,TRBJ1-2,TRBD1,TGTGCCAGCAGCCCAACAGGGGGGGGCTATGGCTACACCTTC,CASSPTGGGYGYTF
15,TRBV2,-,TRBJ1-5,-,TGTGCCAGCAGTGACCCCCGAGGCGGCAATCAGCCCCAGCATTTT,CASSDPRGGNQPQHF
14,TRBV5-1,-,TRBJ1-1,-,TGCGCCAGCAGCACTACCGCCGGACAGCGAGAAGCTTTCTTT,CASSTTAGQREAFF
17,TRBV3-1/TRBV3-2,-,TRBJ2-6,TRBD1,TGTGCCCGCAGCCGACAGGGGGGGATAGGTGGGGCCAACGTCCTGACTTTC,CARSRQGGIGGANVLTF
15,TRBV5-8,-,TRBJ1-6,TRBD1,TGTGCCAGCAGCCTCACCGGACAGGCCCTATATCCCCTCCACTTT,CASSLTGQALYPLHF
15,TRBV5-5,-,TRBJ1-5,-,TGTGCCAGCAGCTTGTTTGGGGGCAGCAATCAGCCCCAGCATTTT,CASSLFGGSNQPQHF
16,TRBV19,-,TRBJ2-3,TRBD2,TGTGCCAGTAGTATTCGGGAGCGGGAGATTCGAGATACGCAGTATTTT,CASSIREREIRDTQYF
15,TRBV7-2,-,TRBJ2-5,TRBD2,TGTGCCAGCAGGTCCACTAGCGGGATACAAGAGACCCAGTACTTC,CASRSTSGIQETQYF
15,TRBV5-8,few,TRBJ1-5,TRBD1,TGTGCCAGCAGCTTGGGACAGGGGCACAATCAGCCCCAGCATTTT,CASSLGQGHNQPQHF
15,TRBV18,few,TRBJ2-1,TRBD1,TGTGCCAGCTCGGGTCCGGGACAGTCCTACAATGAGCAGTTCTTC,CASSGPGQSYNEQFF
15,TRBV28,-,TRBJ2-3,-,TGTGCCACCACCTCCCCATCAGGGCCGACAGATACGCAGTATTTT,CATTSPSGPTDTQYF
16,TRBV24-1,-,TRBJ2-1,-,TGTGCCACCAGTGATTTAGCAGCGAACTCCTACAATGAGCAGTTCTTC,CATSDLAANSYNEQFF
12,TRBV5-1,-,TRBJ1-4,-,TGCGCCAGCAGCCTGTCTAATGAAAAACTGTTTTTT,CASSLSNEKLFF
15,TRBV19,-,TRBJ1-2,TRBD1,TGTGCCAGTAGTTTCCGGGACAGGGCCAACTATGGCTACACCTTC,CASSFRDRANYGYTF
16,TRBV5-5,-,TRBJ2-7,TRBD2,TGTGCCAGCAGCCGCCATACTAGCGGGAGCTCCTACGAGCAGTACTTC,CASSRHTSGSSYEQYF
15,TRBV5-6,few,TRBJ2-3,-,TGTGCCAGCAGCTTGGGTAGCCAGAACACAGATACGCAGTATTTT,CASSLGSQNTDTQYF
13,TRBV12-3/TRBV12-4,-,TRBJ1-2,-,TGTGCCAGCACCTCAGGGACTAACTATGGCTACACCTTC,CASTSGTNYGYTF
12,TRBV30,-,TRBJ1-6,-,TGTGCCTGGACAGCGGGAAATTCACCCCTCCACTTT,CAWTAGNSPLHF
15,TRBV5-8,-,TRBJ1-5,TRBD1,TGTGCCAGCAGCTTCCGGGACAGGGGACGGCAGCCCCAGCATTTT,CASSFRDRGRQPQHF
12,TRBV11-1,-,TRBJ1-1,TRBD1,TGTGCCAGCAGCTCACAGGGGACTGAAGCTTTCTTT,CASSSQGTEAFF
13,TRBV2,-,TRBJ1-1,-,TGTGCCAGCAGACAGGAGCCGAACACTGAAGCTTTCTTT,CASRQEPNTEAFF
17,TRBV11-2,-,TRBJ1-4,-,TGTGCCAGCAGCACAGGAGGGACGAGGAGGTTGGGCGAAAAACTGTTTTTT,CASSTGGTRRLGEKLFF
13,TRBV6-5,-,TRBJ2-7,-,TGTGCCAGCCGCCTGACTGCCTCCTACGAGCAGTACTTC,CASRLTASYEQYF
16,TRBV27,few,TRBJ1-5,TRBD1,TGTGCCAGCAGTTCCTTGACAGGGGGTAACAATCAGCCCCAGCATTTT,CASSSLTGGNNQPQHF
14,TRBV19,-,TRBJ1-4,-,TGTGCCAGTAGCGAGAGACAGGCGAATGAAAAACTGTTTTTT,CASSERQANEKLFF
14,TRBV7-2,once,TRBJ2-7,TRBD1,TGTGCCAGCAGCACCCGACAGGGGAACTACGAGCAGTACTTC,CASSTRQGNYEQYF
13,TRBV29-1,-,TRBJ1-4,-,TGCAGCGCCGCCACGCAGGGTGGGGAAAAACTGTTTTTT,CSAATQGGEKLFF
15,TRBV19,-,TRBJ1-2,-,TGTGCCAGTAGTATAGGACACCTCTCAAACTATGGCTACACCTTC,CASSIGHLSNYGYTF
14,TRBV6-5,-,TRBJ2-1,TRBD2,TGTGCCAGCAGTCCGAGCGGGACTTACAATGAGCAGTTCTTC,CASSPSGTYNEQFF
15,TRBV7-9,-,TRBJ1-5,TRBD1,TGTGCCAGCAGCCTACAGGGGATGAGCAATCAGCCCCAGCATTTT,CASSLQGMSNQPQHF
12,TRBV6-6,-,TRBJ2-7,-,TGTGCCAGCAGTCACCGACACGGCGAGCAGTACTTC,CASSHRHGEQYF
14,TRBV27,-,TRBJ1-5,-,TGTGCCAGCAGTCCCCGAGGCCGCAATCAGCCCCAGCATTTT,CASSPRGRNQPQHF
15,TRBV5-8,few,TRBJ1-4,TRBD1,TGTGCCAGCAGCTCTACAGGGGGCGTAAGTGAAAAACTGTTTTTT,CASSSTGGVSEKLFF
15,TRBV4-1,-,TRBJ2-7,TRBD2,TGCGCCAGCAGCCAAGGTACGGGGGGTTCGGTCGAGCAGTACTTC,CASSQGTGGSVEQYF
14,TRBV6-5,-,TRBJ1-5,-,TGTGCCAGCACCCGAGGGCTAAACAATCAGCCCCAGCATTTT,CASTRGLNNQPQHF
13,TRBV6-5,-,TRBJ2-7,-,TGTGCCAGCAGCCCAGGAATCTCCTACGAGCAGTACTTC,CASSPGISYEQYF
13,TRBV19,-,TRBJ2-4,TRBD2,TGTGCCAGTAGTATAGGGGAGGGAAACATTCAGTACTTC,CASSIGEGNIQYF
14,TRBV28,-,TRBJ1-6,TRBD1,TGTGCCAGCAGTCGACAGGGCCTAAATTCACCCCTCCACTTT,CASSRQGLNSPLHF
14,TRBV5-1,-,TRBJ2-5,-,TGCGCCAGCAGCTTGGTGGGGGGGCCAGAGACCCAGTACTTC,CASSLVGGPETQYF
20,TRBV5-3,-,TRBJ2-2,-,TGTGCCAGAAGCTTGGGTTCAGAGTGGCAGGGCCCGCGGAACACCGGGGAGCTGTTTTTT,CARSLGSEWQGPRNTGELFF
14,TRBV5-1,-,TRBJ2-2,-,TGCGCCAGCAGCTTTGACTTAAACACCGGGGAGCTGTTTTTT,CASSFDLNTGELFF
16,TRBV28,-,TRBJ2-7,TRBD2,TGTGCCAGCAGCCCCCCGGGGCGGGAGGGCATCTACGAGCAGTACTTC,CASSPPGREGIYEQYF
13,TRBV18,-,TRBJ1-5,-,TGTGCCAGCTCCTCCGACAGCTATCAGCCCCAGCATTTT,CASSSDSYQPQHF
18,TRBV18,-,TRBJ2-3,TRBD2,TGTGCCAGCTCATCGTGGACTAGCCAGTCACCGGGTGCAGATACGCAGTATTTT,CASSSWTSQSPGADTQYF